These T cell receptor beta chains were read from a single sample in a study of blood T cell repertoires in COVID-19. Sequencing was performed with immunoSEQ multiplex PCR; in TCRdb, only in-frame clones are kept and a portion is missing. The data hold about 70,000 clones, with around three quarters observed a single time. Material for sequencing was peripheral blood. The receptors originated from a woman of 80 years or more with active or convalescent COVID-19. CDR3s include the opening cysteine and the closing phenylalanine or tryptophan. D genes are given only for firm matches. Some rows have no size entry. The others give once, few or many, or a class for an expanded clone.

cdr3_nt: TGTGCCAGCAGCTTCGGACGGGAGTCCGCTGAAGCTTTCTTT
cdr3_aa: CASSFGRESAEAFF
j_call: TRBJ1-1
d_call: NA
clone_size: once
v_call: TRBV7-2

cdr3_nt: TGTGCCAGCAGTGTGGGGGGGGAGACTGACTACACCTTC
cdr3_aa: CASSVGGETDYTF
j_call: TRBJ1-2
d_call: NA
clone_size: NA
v_call: TRBV2

cdr3_nt: TGTGCCTCCCTTGCGGGACAGGCGAACACCGGGGAGCTGTTTTTT
cdr3_aa: CASLAGQANTGELFF
j_call: TRBJ2-2
d_call: TRBD1
clone_size: NA
v_call: TRBV19

cdr3_nt: TGTGCCAGCACCGTGAGGGAAAATCAGCCCCAGCATTTT
cdr3_aa: CASTVRENQPQHF
j_call: TRBJ1-5
d_call: NA
clone_size: NA
v_call: TRBV12-3/TRBV12-4

cdr3_nt: TGCAGCGCTCTGACAGGGCCCTACGAGCAGTACTTC
cdr3_aa: CSALTGPYEQYF
j_call: TRBJ2-7
d_call: TRBD1
clone_size: NA
v_call: TRBV29-1

cdr3_nt: TGTGCCTGGAGGGTGGGGGGTAGCTCTGGAAACACCATATATTTT
cdr3_aa: CAWRVGGSSGNTIYF
j_call: TRBJ1-3
d_call: NA
clone_size: NA
v_call: TRBV30

cdr3_nt: TGTGCCAGCAGCCTTAACCGGGGGACAGATACGCAGTATTTT
cdr3_aa: CASSLNRGTDTQYF
j_call: TRBJ2-3
d_call: NA
clone_size: NA
v_call: TRBV7-2

cdr3_nt: TGCAGTGCTAGTCCCCGACTAGCGGGGACAGATACGCAGTATTTT
cdr3_aa: CSASPRLAGTDTQYF
j_call: TRBJ2-3
d_call: TRBD2
clone_size: NA
v_call: TRBV20-1

cdr3_nt: TGTGCCAGCAGTTTACACCCCCTCAGGAGCGGGGGGGCCGCTGGGGCCAACGTCCTGACTTTC
cdr3_aa: CASSLHPLRSGGAAGANVLTF
j_call: TRBJ2-6
d_call: TRBD2
clone_size: once
v_call: TRBV27

cdr3_nt: TGTGCCAGCAGTCAGGGACAGGGGATAAACGAGCAGTACTTC
cdr3_aa: CASSQGQGINEQYF
j_call: TRBJ2-7
d_call: TRBD1
clone_size: few
v_call: TRBV28

cdr3_nt: TGTGCCAGCAGTTTAAGGGCCAGGGGGCTTGAGCAGTTCTTC
cdr3_aa: CASSLRARGLEQFF
j_call: TRBJ2-1
d_call: TRBD1
clone_size: few
v_call: TRBV27

cdr3_nt: TGTGCCAGCAGCGTAGGGCCAGACCAAGAGACCCAGTACTTC
cdr3_aa: CASSVGPDQETQYF
j_call: TRBJ2-5
d_call: NA
clone_size: NA
v_call: TRBV9

cdr3_nt: TGCGCCAGCAGCCAAGAACTTGGTAACTACATTCAGTACTTC
cdr3_aa: CASSQELGNYIQYF
j_call: TRBJ2-4
d_call: NA
clone_size: NA
v_call: TRBV4-3

cdr3_nt: TGTGCCTGGACCCTCTCCGCGGGACTAGCGGGGGGGACTCCCTACGAGCAGTACTTC
cdr3_aa: CAWTLSAGLAGGTPYEQYF
j_call: TRBJ2-7
d_call: TRBD2
clone_size: once
v_call: TRBV30

cdr3_nt: TGTGCCAGCAGTGGGGGGACATATGGCTACACCTTC
cdr3_aa: CASSGGTYGYTF
j_call: TRBJ1-2
d_call: NA
clone_size: NA
v_call: TRBV2

cdr3_nt: TGTGCCAGCAGCGAAAGGGGTGGTGGAAACACCATATATTTT
cdr3_aa: CASSERGGGNTIYF
j_call: TRBJ1-3
d_call: NA
clone_size: NA
v_call: TRBV7-9

cdr3_nt: TGTGCCAGCAGCACTCGGGAGAATCAGCCCCAGCATTTT
cdr3_aa: CASSTRENQPQHF
j_call: TRBJ1-5
d_call: NA
clone_size: few
v_call: TRBV6-2/TRBV6-3

cdr3_nt: TGTGCCAGCAGCCCTACTAGCGGAACCGGGGAGCTGTTTTTT
cdr3_aa: CASSPTSGTGELFF
j_call: TRBJ2-2
d_call: TRBD2
clone_size: NA
v_call: TRBV9

cdr3_nt: TGCGCCAGCAGCCATAAAACCACAGGGTTAGGCTATGGCTACACCTTC
cdr3_aa: CASSHKTTGLGYGYTF
j_call: TRBJ1-2
d_call: NA
clone_size: NA
v_call: TRBV4-1

cdr3_nt: TGTGCCAGCAGCTTGGATACAGGGGTAGGCTATGGCTACACCTTC
cdr3_aa: CASSLDTGVGYGYTF
j_call: TRBJ1-2
d_call: TRBD1
clone_size: NA
v_call: TRBV5-4

cdr3_nt: TGTGCCAGCAGCGTAACTCCTGAAAACACTGAAGCTTTCTTT
cdr3_aa: CASSVTPENTEAFF
j_call: TRBJ1-1
d_call: NA
clone_size: once
v_call: TRBV9

cdr3_nt: TGTGCCTGGGACAGGGAATCTGGAAACACCATATATTTT
cdr3_aa: CAWDRESGNTIYF
j_call: TRBJ1-3
d_call: TRBD1
clone_size: NA
v_call: TRBV30

cdr3_nt: TGTGCCAGCCCTAACAGGCAGGGGTGGAACACTGAAGCTTTCTTT
cdr3_aa: CASPNRQGWNTEAFF
j_call: TRBJ1-1
d_call: NA
clone_size: NA
v_call: TRBV27

cdr3_nt: TGTGCCAGTAGTAACTCACAGGGACCGTCCTACAATGAGCAGTTCTTC
cdr3_aa: CASSNSQGPSYNEQFF
j_call: TRBJ2-1
d_call: NA
clone_size: NA
v_call: TRBV19